This TCR beta chain was observed in a study of shared clonotypes between healthy human individuals. Whole-study results and caveats: Large sequencing depth failed to make sorted-subset sequencing complete, rarefaction showed.

Clones were read by immunoSEQ multiplex PCR, and TCRdb kept only the in-frame ones, dropping some. Of about 1.5 million clones in the sample, roughly 98% are singletons; the top ten hold roughly 0.42%. Adult Caucasians living in Nashville, Tennessee made up all of the donors. In the CD4+ fraction, cells were divided into CD45RA+ naive and CD45RA-negative memory subsets. This clone was seen just once. The antigen remains unidentified. Germline V CDR1 and CDR2: MDHEN, SYDVKM. The CDR3 length is 17 residues. With 5 bases clipped from V and 4 bases from J, the junction kept 11 bases outside the gene matches.

The sequence was collected from a young man in good health. V and J are TRBV28 and TRBJ2-2; 9 positions match TRBD1. Material for sequencing was naive CD4+ T cells sorted from blood. Specified subset: CD45RA+ positively selected. The CDR3 reads CASSPILGQGGTGELFF. As DNA, the CDR3 is TGTGCCAGCAGTCCGATATTGGGACAGGGAGGCACCGGGGAGCTGTTTTTT.